A selection of T cell receptor beta chains follows, all from one sample in a study of radiation and T cells in renal cell carcinoma. Method: immunoSEQ multiplex PCR; TCRdb's copy keeps in-frame clones and lacks some. The table records 87,000 or so clones, about 88% of them present only once. The source was blood, collected from a patient whose treatment included radiotherapy and nephrectomy. These receptors all stem from a man aged 45 to 65 with renal cell carcinoma. Each CDR3 is given with its conserved first and last residue. A D gene is named only where the DNA matches it firmly. Expanded clones get a size class; other rows say once, few or many, or leave the size out.

D,size,V,J,DNA,CDR3
TRBD1,-,TRBV19,TRBJ1-3,TGTGCCAGTAGTATTATCCAGGGGGGAGATGGAAACACCATATATTTT,CASSIIQGGDGNTIYF
TRBD1,-,TRBV15,TRBJ2-3,TGTGCCACCAGCAGAGCCACAGGGGCTCGCACAGATACGCAGTATTTT,CATSRATGARTDTQYF
-,-,TRBV28,TRBJ1-4,TGTGCCAGTGGGGGGGGTAATGAAAAACTGTTTTTT,CASGGGNEKLFF
-,once,TRBV30,TRBJ2-5,TGTGCCTGGAGCCCGAGCCGGGACCCGCAGTACTTC,CAWSPSRDPQYF
-,few,TRBV6-1,TRBJ2-7,TGTGCCAGCAGTGGCTACTACGAGCAGTACTTC,CASSGYYEQYF
-,-,TRBV5-1,TRBJ2-7,TGCGCCAGCAGCTTGCGACCCCCCTACGAGCAGTACTTC,CASSLRPPYEQYF
-,-,TRBV21-1,TRBJ1-1,TGTGCCAGCAGCAAAGGAAAGGGGGTGAACACTGAAGCTTTCTTT,CASSKGKGVNTEAFF
-,-,TRBV7-3,TRBJ2-2,TGTGCCAGCAGCCCTCCTGGCAAATCGAACACCGGGGAGCTGTTTTTT,CASSPPGKSNTGELFF
-,-,TRBV6-7,TRBJ2-6,TGTGCCAGCAGTTACTTACAGGGCGCCGCCCTAGACTCTGGGGCCAACGTCCTGACTTTC,CASSYLQGAALDSGANVLTF
-,-,TRBV19,TRBJ1-2,TGTGCCAGTAAGCGGCCTGGATCAGGTTCCTATGGCTACACCTTC,CASKRPGSGSYGYTF
-,-,TRBV13,TRBJ1-5,TGTGCCAGCAGCAAACAGGGTAGCAATCAGCCCCAGCATTTT,CASSKQGSNQPQHF
TRBD1,-,TRBV5-1,TRBJ2-3,TGCGCCAGCAGTGGGACAGGGGGAGCAGATACGCAGTATTTT,CASSGTGGADTQYF
-,-,TRBV6-6,TRBJ1-1,TGTGCCAGCAGTCGCGGTTTGGGGAACACTGAAGCTTTCTTT,CASSRGLGNTEAFF
TRBD1,-,TRBV7-9,TRBJ1-3,TGTGCCAGCAGCAAACGGACAGGGGGGAACACCATATATTTT,CASSKRTGGNTIYF
-,-,TRBV9,TRBJ1-2,TGTGCCAGCAGTTTCACCGGGAACTATGGCTACACCTTC,CASSFTGNYGYTF
-,-,TRBV5-1,TRBJ1-2,TGCGCCAGCAGCTTTGATCCGACCTATGGCTACACCTTC,CASSFDPTYGYTF
-,-,TRBV7-9,TRBJ2-7,TGTGCCAGCAGCAAACACTGGGGAGGTTCGATCCTATCCGAGCAGTACTTC,CASSKHWGGSILSEQYF
TRBD1,-,TRBV19,TRBJ1-1,TGTGCCAGTAGTGGACAGGGCGGAGGCACTGAAGCTTTCTTT,CASSGQGGGTEAFF
TRBD1,-,TRBV19,TRBJ2-1,TGTGCCAGTAGTGCAGGACAGGGCTATTACAATGAGCAGTTCTTC,CASSAGQGYYNEQFF
TRBD2,-,TRBV9,TRBJ2-7,TGTGCCAGCAGCGTAGGCGTAGGACTAGCGGGAACGTACGAGCAGTACTTC,CASSVGVGLAGTYEQYF
-,-,TRBV4-3,TRBJ1-2,TGCGCCAGCAGCCAGGGGCAGGGAATCAACTATGGCTACACCTTC,CASSQGQGINYGYTF
-,-,TRBV6-8,TRBJ2-5,TGTGCCAGCACGGATGGCTGGCCAGGGGGAGGAAAAGAGACCCAGTACTTC,CASTDGWPGGGKETQYF
-,-,TRBV10-3,TRBJ2-7,TGTGCCATCAGTGGCACGGGGCCTTACGAGCAGTACTTC,CAISGTGPYEQYF
-,few,TRBV7-9,TRBJ1-4,TGTGCCAGCAGGGGAGAGGGGGGAGTAGATGAAAAACTGTTTTTT,CASRGEGGVDEKLFF
-,-,TRBV6-5,TRBJ1-1,TGTGCCAGCAGTTATTCCCTTTTCGGGGGGAACACTGAAGCTTTCTTT,CASSYSLFGGNTEAFF
TRBD1,once,TRBV5-5,TRBJ1-1,TGTGCCAGCAGCACTGGACAGGGTACTGAAGCTTTCTTT,CASSTGQGTEAFF
-,-,TRBV11-3,TRBJ2-7,TGTGCCAGCAGCTTTACGGCAGACTACGAGCAGTACTTC,CASSFTADYEQYF
-,-,TRBV19,TRBJ2-1,TGTGCCAGTAGTACACCCCCGCCGGAGAGGCAGTTCTTC,CASSTPPPERQFF
-,-,TRBV7-2,TRBJ2-7,TGTGCCAGCAGCTTATGGGGCAGGGAAAGGGAAATCGGAGACGAGCAGTACTTC,CASSLWGREREIGDEQYF
-,once,TRBV2,TRBJ1-1,TGTGCCAGCAAGTTGGGGCAGTCGAACACTGAAGCTTTCTTT,CASKLGQSNTEAFF
-,-,TRBV4-1,TRBJ1-4,TGCGCCAGCAGCCAAGAGTCAGTCAGGAATGAAAAACTGTTTTTT,CASSQESVRNEKLFF
-,few,TRBV7-2,TRBJ1-1,TGTGCCAGCAGCTTAAGACAGGACACTGAAGCTTTCTTT,CASSLRQDTEAFF
TRBD2,-,TRBV7-9,TRBJ2-3,TGTGCCAGCAGGTTGGGGGGGAACTCAGATACGCAGTATTTT,CASRLGGNSDTQYF
-,-,TRBV18,TRBJ2-7,TGTGCCAGCTCACCAGGACCAACATTGTTTTATGAGCAGCACTTC,CASSPGPTLFYEQHF
-,-,TRBV7-2,TRBJ2-3,TGTGCCAGCAGCCCACGGACGGAGAGCACAGATACGCAGTATTTT,CASSPRTESTDTQYF
TRBD1,-,TRBV7-3,TRBJ2-7,TGTGCCAGCAGCTTATACTCAGGGGGAACCTACGAGCAGTACTTC,CASSLYSGGTYEQYF
-,once,TRBV4-2,TRBJ2-5,TGTGCCAGCAGCCAAGATGGTCAGCAAGAGACCCAGTACTTC,CASSQDGQQETQYF
-,-,TRBV6-6,TRBJ1-2,TGTGCCAGCAGCCTCGGAACGAACTATGGCTACACCTTC,CASSLGTNYGYTF
TRBD1,-,TRBV30,TRBJ1-4,TGTGCCTGGAGTGGGACAGGGCCTAATGAAAAACTGTTTTTT,CAWSGTGPNEKLFF
TRBD2,-,TRBV6-5,TRBJ2-1,TGTGCCAGCAGTAGCGGACTAGCGGGTTACAATGAGCAGTTCTTC,CASSSGLAGYNEQFF
-,-,TRBV7-2,TRBJ2-3,TGTGCCAGCAGCTATAGCTATACGCAGTATTTT,CASSYSYTQYF
TRBD1,-,TRBV4-1,TRBJ2-3,TGCGCCAGCAGCCAAGGCCCCGGTTTTGTGGTGACAGGGGAAAAGACAGATACGCAGTATTTT,CASSQGPGFVVTGEKTDTQYF
TRBD1,-,TRBV5-1,TRBJ1-2,TGCGCCAGCAGTACAGGGGGCGCGAACTATGGCTACACCTTC,CASSTGGANYGYTF
-,-,TRBV9,TRBJ1-2,TGTGCCAGCGCAGAAGGGGGAGGGGATGGCTACACCTTC,CASAEGGGDGYTF
-,-,TRBV5-1,TRBJ2-1,TGCGCCAGCAGCTTGGTTGTAGCGGAATCCAATGAGCAGTTCTTC,CASSLVVAESNEQFF
TRBD1,-,TRBV5-5,TRBJ2-5,TGTGCCAGCAGCTCCTGGACAGGGACGGAAGAGACCCAGTACTTC,CASSSWTGTEETQYF
TRBD1,-,TRBV28,TRBJ1-2,TGTGCCAGCAGTTGGACAGGGCTGGGCTATGGCTACACCTTC,CASSWTGLGYGYTF
-,once,TRBV6-6,TRBJ1-4,TGTGCCAGCAGTTACAGGGGAAATGAAAAACTGTTTTTT,CASSYRGNEKLFF
-,-,TRBV7-9,TRBJ2-7,TGTGCCAGCAGCCCAGGCTACGAGCAGTACTTC,CASSPGYEQYF
-,-,TRBV6-6,TRBJ2-7,TGTGCCAGCAGTTCCGGACTGGGAGCGGCCTACGAGCAGTACTTC,CASSSGLGAAYEQYF
-,-,TRBV27,TRBJ1-1,TGTGCCAGCAGTTTTCCAGGGAGTTCTGAAGCTTTCTTT,CASSFPGSSEAFF
-,few,TRBV6-5,TRBJ1-1,TGTGCCAGCAGTTACTCGATGCGACAGGTGAAGGCTTTCTTT,CASSYSMRQVKAFF
-,-,TRBV2,TRBJ1-5,TGTGCCAGCAGTGGACTTACAGGGTATCAGCCCCAGCATTTT,CASSGLTGYQPQHF
TRBD1,-,TRBV19,TRBJ1-5,TGTGCCAGTAGTTCGGACAGGCTCAGCAATCAGCCCCAGCATTTT,CASSSDRLSNQPQHF
-,-,TRBV28,TRBJ1-2,TGTGCCAGCACCCAGGGCGATAGCTATGGCTACACCTTC,CASTQGDSYGYTF
-,-,TRBV6-6,TRBJ1-5,TGTGCCAGCAAAAGGAAGGAGGGGTCCAATCAGCCCCAGCATTTT,CASKRKEGSNQPQHF
TRBD1,-,TRBV7-6,TRBJ2-6,TGTGCCAGCAGCGGGGGACAGCCCTCTGGGGCCAACGTCCTGACTTTC,CASSGGQPSGANVLTF
TRBD2,-,TRBV18,TRBJ2-1,TGTGCCAGCTCACCCCCGGGACTAGCGGGATTTAATGAGCAGTTCTTC,CASSPPGLAGFNEQFF
-,-,TRBV6-4,TRBJ2-1,TGTGCCAGCAGTGACTCGATACTAGCCGATGAGCAGTTCTTC,CASSDSILADEQFF
-,few,TRBV4-2,TRBJ2-7,TGTGCCAGCAGCCAATACGGGGCGTCAGGGGAGCAGTACTTC,CASSQYGASGEQYF